The TCR beta chain described here comes from a study of sequential checkpoint blockade in melanoma (dated by TCRdb to about 2019). Background for the entire study: In a 1:1 randomization, patients received either first-line nivolumab then ipilimumab (arm A) or ipilimumab then nivolumab (arm B). Maintenance nivolumab was given following each of the two trial sequences. For 20 to 25 patients, matched tumor biopsies were obtained before treatment and at week 13, following single-agent nivolumab (arm A) or ipilimumab (arm B). Approximately 80% of the matched pre- and post-treatment tumor biopsy pairs came from the same lesion. DNA from about 97 melanoma tumor samples collected before treatment underwent TCRbeta immunosequencing. Results and caveats for the whole study, not just this receptor: PD-L1 staining and CD8+ T-cell counts correlated with tumor T-cell fraction and clonality, whereas mutational load did not. Larger, independent patient cohorts are needed to validate the response-prediction model that combines TCR metrics and mutation burden. Patients whose tumor T-cell fraction and clonality increased by week 13 were about 30 times more likely to achieve clinical benefit. Within-arm analyses of tumor T-cell fraction were limited by small sample sizes and reduced statistical power. In the nivolumab-first arm (arm A), pretreatment tumor TIL clonality was associated with response (P = .04).

The treatment or condition label, read with the paper, signifies: randomized to nivolumab then ipilimumab (arm A) or the reverse (arm B). Prior DNA-damaging chemotherapy had not been received by any trial patient. The samples were obtained from melanoma patients enrolled in CheckMate 064, an open-label, randomized phase II trial testing sequential checkpoint blockade. Tumor TCR sequencing used genomic DNA from formalin-fixed paraffin-embedded (FFPE) tissue samples. As for this clone: It has no known antigen specificity. Qualities for individual bases were not recorded, and no much larger clone is one base off.

The immunoSEQ Assay was used to immunosequence TCRbeta CDR3 regions from genomic DNA. Genomic DNA was amplified by bias-controlled multiplex PCR before high-throughput sequencing. Concerning the study's data processing: To quantify the absolute abundance of each unique TCRbeta CDR3 region, the sequences were collapsed and filtered. Clonality, defined as 1 minus Pielou's evenness, was calculated using only productive rearrangements. Tumor T-cell fraction was calculated by normalizing TCRbeta template counts to usable DNA, which was estimated from several housekeeping genes. A previously published method was used to identify clones whose frequencies were significantly greater in on-treatment samples than in baseline samples. TCRdb retrieved this table from immuneACCESS and kept in-frame rearrangements only. Not all clones are present; in checked studies, unresolved V genes account for under half, and no reason is known for the remainder. Clone size and V and J calls were adopted from that table, with D and trimming inferred from the DNA. The sample contains approximately 11,000 clones, approximately 30% of them found a single time. The ten largest make up 26% of the sample.

The CDR3 starts with the cysteine, ends with the phenylalanine, and has 13 residues. The sequence is cut down to CDR3 DNA, 39 bases in frame from base 1. Taken from the germline V gene, the CDR1 and CDR2 loops are KGHSH and LQKENI. Deletion took 2 bases off V and 7 bases off J, with a span of 11 bases between the germline ends. This TCR derives from a human donor with melanoma. The chain joins TRBV18 to TRBJ1-2; no D gene call is confident. The sequencing used tumor tissue (inferred from file names), collected from a patient given nivolumab and ipilimumab in sequence. The CDR3 sequence is CASSPGFSGGYTF. The bases are TGTGCCAGCTCACCAGGCTTTAGTGGTGGCTACACCTTC. The CDR3 plus the reference TRBV18 and TRBJ1-2 genes for the other parts give the full variable domain: NAGVMQNPRHLVRRRGQEARLRCSPMKGHSHVYWYRQLPEEGLKFMVYLQKENIIDESGMPKERFSAEFPKEGPSILRIQQVVRGDSAAYFCASSPGFSGGYTFGSGTRLTVV.